Below are 25 T cell receptor beta chains sequenced from a single sample in a study of blood T cell repertoires in COVID-19 (dated by TCRdb to the early 2020s). Library construction relied on the immunoSEQ multiplex PCR assay. TCRdb retrieved this table from immuneACCESS and kept in-frame rearrangements only. Not all clones are present; in checked studies, unresolved V genes account for under half, and no reason is known for the remainder. A total of 250,000 to 300,000 clones appear in this sample, around 90% of them only once. 0.75% to 1% of the sample lies in the top ten. The sequenced sample consisted of PBMCs or T cells enriched from blood (not recorded which). The receptors shown here come from a young woman who had recovered from COVID-19.

V is TRBV28 and J is TRBJ2-2, with D tentatively TRBD2 (7 bases). The length of the CDR3 is 14 residues. Germline V CDR1 and CDR2: MDHEN, SYDVKM. V was trimmed by 2 bases and J by 4 bases, leaving 8 bases between them. This CDR3 reads CASSLRGGTGELFF. For the CDR3, the DNA is TGTGCCAGCAGTTTAAGGGGGGGCACCGGGGAGCTGTTTTTT.

The rearrangement joins TRBV18 to TRBJ2-5; D ambiguous. Germline V gene lookup returns CDR1 KGHSH and CDR2 LQKENI. V was shortened by 0 bases and J by 4 bases, with 15 bases between the two germline ends. The CDR3 is 16 residues long. CDR3 amino acids: CASSPPVRRTAETQYF. The CDR3 region has the DNA TGTGCCAGCTCACCACCCGTGAGGAGAACGGCAGAGACCCAGTACTTC.

V usage is TRBV4-1 and J usage is TRBJ2-7; 7 bases are a match to TRBD1. CDR1 and CDR2 from the germline V gene are MGHRA and YSYEKL. The trim removed 4 bases at V and 4 bases at J, leaving 7 bases unmatched. CDR3 length: 14 amino acids. CDR3 nucleotide sequence: TGCGCCAGCAGCCGCACTACAGGGGATTACGAGCAGTACTTC. Translating gives CASSRTTGDYEQYF.

This sequence joins TRBV6-6 and TRBJ1-2, with TRBD1 as a possible D gene (6 bases). Germline CDR1 and CDR2: MNHNY and SVGAGI (reference sequence). The length of the CDR3 is 16 residues. The V end was cut by 5 bases, the J end by 2 bases, with 18 bases between. The CDR3 reads CASSLHRDIINYGYTF. CDR3 coding DNA: TGTGCCAGCAGTCTGCACCGGGACATTATCAACTATGGCTACACCTTC.

This chain connects TRBV4-2 to TRBJ2-7; 9 nucleotides agree with TRBD2. Germline lookup yields CDR1 LGHNA and CDR2 YNFKEQ. CDR3 length: 17 residues. V was pared by 1 base and J by 0 bases, with 7 bases of the junction left unmatched. The CDR3 loop reads CASSQVSAGGLSYEQYF. The CDR3 nucleotides are TGTGCCAGCAGCCAAGTCTCAGCGGGAGGTCTCTCCTACGAGCAGTACTTC.

The V call is TRBV28, the J call TRBJ2-7; D gene ambiguous. In germline, CDR1 is MDHEN, CDR2 SYDVKM. V lost 3 bases and J 3 bases, leaving 9 bases between the germline ends. The CDR3 has 13 amino acids. The DNA of the CDR3 is TGTGCCAGCAGTTTGTTACAGCTCTACGAGCAGTACTTC. Its protein product is CASSLLQLYEQYF. Supplemented by reference TRBV28 and TRBJ2-7, the full variable domain reads DVKVTQSSRYLVKRTGEKVFLECVQDMDHENMFWYRQDPGLGLRLIYFSYDVKMKEKGDIPEGYSVSREKKERFSLILESASTNQTSMYLCASSLLQLYEQYFGPGTRLTVT.

The chain combines TRBV10-2 with TRBJ2-3, with D maybe TRBD1 (6 bases). CDR1 is WSHSY, CDR2 SAAADI, per germline. Deletions cut 0 bases from V and 8 bases from J, with 9 bases between. The CDR3 runs 13 residues. This CDR3 is CASSESTGRTQYF. CDR3 DNA sequence: TGCGCCAGCAGTGAGTCTACAGGGCGTACGCAGTATTTT.

This clone was observed once. This chain connects TRBV6-2 or TRBV6-3 to TRBJ1-5, with D possibly matching TRBD1 (6 bases). This CDR3 region has 18 residues. The germline gives CDR1 MNHEY, CDR2 SVGEGT. V was cut by 0 bases and J by 2 bases, with 17 bases left in between. The CDR3 here is CASSYSSQGPIGNQPQHF. CDR3 nucleotide sequence: TGTGCCAGCAGTTACTCGAGTCAGGGGCCCATTGGCAATCAGCCCCAGCATTTT.

The gene calls are TRBV3-1 (or the pseudogene TRBV3-2) and TRBJ2-5, with unresolved D. The CDR3 extends over 17 amino acids. V shed 0 bases and J shed 0 bases, with 14 bases lying between them. The germline gives CDR1 LGHDT, CDR2 YNNKEL (reference sequence). CDR3 bases: TGTGCCAGCAGCCAAGAATTTAAGAGTCCGTACCAAGAGACCCAGTACTTC. This codes for CASSQEFKSPYQETQYF.

CDR3 residues: CASSESGGGSYGYTF. The CDR3 coding sequence is TGTGCCAGCAGTGAATCCGGGGGTGGTAGCTATGGCTACACCTTC. The chain couples TRBV2 to TRBJ1-2; possible D gene TRBD1, 5 bases. Deletions cut 2 bases from V and 4 bases from J, with 14 bases between. There are 15 residues in the CDR3. CDR1 is SNHLY and CDR2 is FYNNEI in the germline V gene.

The chain is built from TRBV29-1 and TRBJ1-3, with TRBD1 matching 9 bases. The CDR3 sequence is 13 residues long. The junction had 4 bases not matched to a gene; V was cut back by 6 bases and J by 4 bases. Germline CDR1 reads SQVTM; CDR2 reads ANQGSEA. CDR3 loop: CSVLQGAGNTIYF. The CDR3, as DNA: TGCAGCGTCCTACAGGGGGCCGGAAACACCATATATTTT.

The count of this clone is one. This chain links TRBV2 with TRBJ2-5, with 9 positions matching TRBD2. The germline CDR1 and CDR2 sequences are SNHLY and FYNNEI. The CDR3 spans 14 residues. The V gene end was trimmed by 4 bases and the J gene end by 4 bases; junction bases not matched to a gene: 4. CDR3 nucleotide sequence: TGTGCCAGCAGTGGCGGGAGGGGAGGAGAGACCCAGTACTTC. The encoded protein is CASSGGRGGETQYF.

The rearrangement joins TRBV20-1 to TRBJ1-4, with 10 bases lining up with TRBD1. The CDR3 covers 16 residues. The V gene end was trimmed by 4 bases and the J gene end by 4 bases; junction bases not matched to a gene: 9. Germline V gene data show CDR1 as DFQATT and CDR2 as SNEGSKA (reference sequence). In DNA, the CDR3 is TGCAGTGCTAATGACAGGGGGCTCTCTCTTAATGAAAAACTGTTTTTT. It specifies CSANDRGLSLNEKLFF.

The chain links TRBV5-4 to TRBJ1-1, with 7 positions matching TRBD1. CDR1 is SGHNT, CDR2 YYREEE, per germline (reference sequence). The CDR3 has 14 residues. V was pared by 4 bases and J by 5 bases, with 8 bases of the junction left unmatched. The CDR3 loop reads CASSIWDRKTEAFF. The CDR3 DNA sequence: TGTGCCAGCAGCATCTGGGACAGAAAAACTGAAGCTTTCTTT.

V gene TRBV11-2 combines with J gene TRBJ2-7, with 11 nucleotides matching TRBD2. V was clipped by 3 bases and J by 2 bases; unmatched bases: 3. This CDR3 has 15 residues. Germline V gene lookup returns CDR1 SGHAT and CDR2 FQNNGV. In DNA, the CDR3 is TGTGCCAGCAGCTTCGTAGCGGGGGGGCCCTACGAGCAGTACTTC. It specifies CASSFVAGGPYEQYF.

This chain connects TRBV20-1 to TRBJ1-3, with D hard to call. The germline V and J ends were trimmed by 3 bases and 4 bases, with 10 bases remaining between them. Germline CDR1 reads DFQATT; CDR2 reads SNEGSKA (reference sequence). The CDR3 is made up of 13 amino acids. CDR3 region: CSASREAGNTIYF. The CDR3 DNA reads as TGCAGTGCTAGTAGGGAGGCCGGAAACACCATATATTTT.

V usage is TRBV2 and J usage is TRBJ1-2, with 8 bases identical to TRBD1. The CDR3 spans 13 residues. J lost 6 bases, V lost 6 bases, and 6 bases had no gene match. Germline V gene data show CDR1 as SNHLY and CDR2 as FYNNEI. The CDR3 coding sequence is TGTGCCAGCAGGGGGACAGGACCAAATGGCTACACCTTC. Translating gives CASRGTGPNGYTF.

This clone was counted only a few times. The chain carries TRBV28 and TRBJ1-6; D ambiguous. This CDR3 has 19 residues. Germline lookup yields CDR1 MDHEN and CDR2 SYDVKM. V was trimmed by 3 bases and J by 0 bases, leaving 18 bases between them. The CDR3 reads CASSLRVVGLSSYNSPLHF. In DNA form, the CDR3 reads TGTGCCAGCAGTTTGAGGGTAGTGGGCTTAAGCTCCTATAATTCACCCCTCCACTTT.

The chain combines TRBV6-5 with TRBJ1-4; 8 nucleotides line up with TRBD1. CDR1 is MNHEY, CDR2 SVGAGI, per germline. J lost 4 bases, V lost 5 bases, and 6 bases had no gene match. The CDR3 is 15 residues long. The CDR3 sequence is CASSIRTGSNEKLFF. The CDR3 DNA is TGTGCCAGCAGTATCCGGACAGGGAGTAATGAAAAACTGTTTTTT.

The genes are TRBV10-3 and TRBJ2-3; TRBD1 matches 11 bases. Germline V gene lookup returns CDR1 ENHRY and CDR2 SYGVKD. The CDR3 length is 14 residues. Unmatched junction bases numbered 8, after V lost 8 bases and J lost 7 bases. The CDR3 DNA reads TGTGCCATCCGGACAGGGGGCGACGCAAATACGCAGTATTTT. Residues: CAIRTGGDANTQYF.

J is TRBJ2-7 and V is TRBV13; no clear D gene. From germline, CDR1 is PRHDT and CDR2 FYEKMQ (reference sequence). The CDR3 is made up of 15 amino acids. V dropped 4 bases and J dropped 2 bases, with 15 bases sitting between them. The CDR3 reads CASSSSEVTAYEQYF. Here the CDR3 DNA reads TGTGCCAGCAGCTCTTCCGAGGTGACTGCCTACGAGCAGTACTTC.

The gene calls are TRBV28 and TRBJ1-2; D is possibly TRBD1 (5 bases). The CDR3 contains 11 residues. CDR1 and CDR2 (germline): MDHEN, SYDVKM. Trimming took off 8 bases at V and 9 bases at J, with 13 bases between the two ends. As DNA, the CDR3 is TGTGCCAGCGGTGGGGACTTGAGCTACACCTTC. This sequence encodes CASGGDLSYTF.

Comments on this clone: Other DNA sequences of this sample code for an identical CDR3. The chain has TRBV6-1 and TRBJ1-1; 10 nucleotides align to TRBD1. From germline, CDR1 is MNHNS and CDR2 SASEGT. The V gene end was trimmed by 4 bases and the J gene end by 7 bases; junction bases not matched to a gene: 12. This CDR3 is 16 amino acids long. CDR3 DNA: TGTGCCAGCAGTGTCCCCTTAGGACAGGGGGTGGATGAAGCTTTCTTT. Residues: CASSVPLGQGVDEAFF.

The rearrangement links TRBV18 to TRBJ2-7; perhaps TRBD1 as D (5 bases). Germline V gene data show CDR1 as KGHSH and CDR2 as LQKENI. CDR3 size: 14 residues. V was pared by 1 base and J by 2 bases, with 9 bases between. The CDR3 protein is CASSPLDSTYEQYF. The DNA for the CDR3 is TGTGCCAGCTCACCACTTGACAGCACCTACGAGCAGTACTTC.

This clone came up once. The chain has TRBV19 and TRBJ1-6, with 7 nucleotides matching TRBD1. V lost 3 bases, J lost 10 bases, and 15 bases stayed unmatched. The germline V gene has CDR1 LNHDA and CDR2 SQIVND (reference sequence). The CDR3 extends over 17 amino acids. This CDR3 reads CASSILGQQGVGSPLHF. The CDR3 DNA reads TGTGCCAGTAGTATCCTGGGGCAGCAGGGGGTTGGCTCACCCCTCCACTTT.